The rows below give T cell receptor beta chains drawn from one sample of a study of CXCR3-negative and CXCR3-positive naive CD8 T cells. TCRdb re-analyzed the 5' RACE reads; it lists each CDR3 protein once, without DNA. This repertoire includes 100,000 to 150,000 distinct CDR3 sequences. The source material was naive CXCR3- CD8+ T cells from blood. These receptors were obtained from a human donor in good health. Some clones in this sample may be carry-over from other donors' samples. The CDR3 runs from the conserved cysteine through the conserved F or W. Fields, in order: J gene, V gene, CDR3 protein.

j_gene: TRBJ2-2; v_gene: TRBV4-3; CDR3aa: CASSQDSAGGNTGELFF
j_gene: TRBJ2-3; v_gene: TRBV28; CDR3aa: CASRRTGGSAGIDTQYF
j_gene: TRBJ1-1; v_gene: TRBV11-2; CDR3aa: CASSLSANTEAFF
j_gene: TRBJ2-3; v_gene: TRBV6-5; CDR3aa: CASSYEGLAGAGITDTQYF
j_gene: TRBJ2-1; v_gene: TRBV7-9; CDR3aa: CASSSLLVYNEQFF
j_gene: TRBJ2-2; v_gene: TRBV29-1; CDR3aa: CSVEELAGGPSGELFF
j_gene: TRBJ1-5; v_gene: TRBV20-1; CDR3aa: CSARDSAGSNQPQHF
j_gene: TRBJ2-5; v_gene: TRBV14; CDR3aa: CASSQDRSGVGETQYF
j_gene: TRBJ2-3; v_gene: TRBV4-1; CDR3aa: CASSQVGPDTQYF
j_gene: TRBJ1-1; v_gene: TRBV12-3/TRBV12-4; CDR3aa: CASSLVGTGLFTEAFF
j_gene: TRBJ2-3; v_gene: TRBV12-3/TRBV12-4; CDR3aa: CASSAPGAGAGDTQYF
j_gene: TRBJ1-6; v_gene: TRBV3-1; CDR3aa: CASSQYFERGHTGSPLHF
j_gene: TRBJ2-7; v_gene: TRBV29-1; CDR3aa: CSVGGTSYEQYF
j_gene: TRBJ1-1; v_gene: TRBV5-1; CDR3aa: CASSSDSHTEAFF
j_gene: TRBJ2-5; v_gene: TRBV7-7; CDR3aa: CASSEYHRGQETQYF
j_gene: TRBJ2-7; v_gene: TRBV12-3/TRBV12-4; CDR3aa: CASSLGGIYEQYF
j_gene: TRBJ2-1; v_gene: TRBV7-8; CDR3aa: CASSLTSGGWDEQFF
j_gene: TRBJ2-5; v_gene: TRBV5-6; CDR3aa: CASSWWVVNQETQYF